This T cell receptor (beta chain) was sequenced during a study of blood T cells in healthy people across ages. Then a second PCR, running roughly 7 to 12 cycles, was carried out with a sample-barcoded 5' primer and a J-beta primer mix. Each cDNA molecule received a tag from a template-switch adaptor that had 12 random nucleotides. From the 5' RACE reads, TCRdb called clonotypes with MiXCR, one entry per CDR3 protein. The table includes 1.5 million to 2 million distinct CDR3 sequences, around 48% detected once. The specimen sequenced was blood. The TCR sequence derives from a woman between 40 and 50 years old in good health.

The CDR3 bases are TGTGCCAGCAGCACCCGGACAGCTTACAATGAGCAGTTCTTC. It encodes CASSTRTAYNEQFF. The chain has TRBV9 and TRBJ2-1; D may be TRBD1 (6 bases). The V end lost 4 bases, the J end lost 4 bases, and 12 bases lay between the germline ends. This CDR3 is built from 14 residues. Germline V lookup: CDR1 SGDLS, CDR2 YYNGEE.